These 10 T cell receptor beta chains were sequenced from one sample in a study of CD8+CD57+ T cells in acquired aplastic anemia. Profiling that covered TCR beta VDJ and CDR3 relied on genomic DNA as its template. TCRdb recomputed calls from the reads with MiXCR, one row per CDR3 protein. Here the sample spans more than 45,000 distinct CDR3 sequences, over 60% being singletons. Sequenced sample: sorted CD4+, CD8+, or CD8+CD57+ T cells (not recorded which) from PBMCs. These receptors came from a human donor in good health, serving as a control.

A single count supports this clonotype. This chain's CDR3 is CASDRQGGNEQYF. Written as DNA, the CDR3 is TGTGCCAGCGATAGACAGGGGGGGAACGAGCAGTACTTC. This sequence joins TRBV2 and TRBJ2-7, with TRBD1 identical over 9 bases. Germline trimming cut 8 bases from V and 5 bases from J; bases unmatched to any gene: 7. Germline CDR1 SNHLY, CDR2 FYNNEI. The CDR3 loop spans 13 amino acids.

The V gene is TRBV9, the J gene TRBJ2-7, with TRBD1 identical over 8 bases. This CDR3 has 14 amino acids. Unmatched junction bases numbered 3, after V lost 3 bases and J lost 1 base. Germline CDR1 reads SGDLS; CDR2 reads YYNGEE. In DNA form, the CDR3 reads TGTGCCAGCAGCGGTGGACAGGGATCCTACGAGCAGTACTTC. Protein sequence: CASSGGQGSYEQYF.

This clonotype was counted at least ten times. V and J are TRBV12-3 or TRBV12-4 and TRBJ2-4; possible D gene TRBD1, 6 bases. Trimming pared 6 bases from V and 5 bases from J, leaving 20 bases between. The length of the CDR3 is 16 residues. CDR3 sequence reads: CASRSSLASGENIQYF. The CDR3 DNA follows: TGTGCCAGCAGGTCAAGTTTAGCCTCAGGGGAAAACATTCAGTACTTC.

The J gene is TRBJ2-7, the V gene TRBV20-1; 11 bases line up with TRBD1. V dropped 3 bases and J dropped 6; count of bases not matched to a gene: 7. The CDR3 runs 14 residues. CDR1 is DFQATT, CDR2 SNEGSKA, per germline (reference sequence). CDR3 amino acids: CSARDRGLWSEQYF. The CDR3, as DNA: TGCAGTGCTAGGGACAGGGGGCTTTGGAGCGAGCAGTACTTC.

The chain links TRBV20-1 to TRBJ2-7; 10 nucleotides match TRBD1. This CDR3 spans 17 amino acids. Germline assignment: CDR1 DFQATT and CDR2 SNEGSKA (reference sequence). V shed 5 bases, J shed 0 bases, and the junction held 13 bases outside the gene matches. The CDR3 coding sequence is TGCAGTGCTTATACCGGGACAGGGGCTCTTGTCTCCTACGAGCAGTACTTC. It translates to CSAYTGTGALVSYEQYF.

This clonotype was seen only a few times. The rearrangement links TRBV24-1 to TRBJ2-1; 8 bases map to TRBD2. Germline V CDR1 and CDR2: KGHDR, SFDVKD. V lost 7 bases, J lost 0 bases, and 4 bases stayed unmatched. This CDR3 has 15 amino acids. The CDR3 loop reads CATSRGTSSYNEQFF. The CDR3 DNA reads as TGTGCCACCAGCCGAGGGACTAGCTCCTACAATGAGCAGTTCTTC.

The chain is built from TRBV29-1 and TRBJ1-2, with D possibly being TRBD1 (6 bases). V was clipped by 5 bases and J by 0 bases, with 13 bases between them. From germline, CDR1 is SQVTM and CDR2 ANQGSEA. The CDR3 has 14 amino acids. Here the CDR3 DNA reads TGCAGCGTTAGGGCAGGGGCTACTAACTATGGCTACACCTTC. Its protein product is CSVRAGATNYGYTF.

The J gene is TRBJ2-2, the V gene TRBV7-2; D ambiguous. V was shortened by 0 bases and J by 6 bases, with 11 bases between the two germline ends. The germline CDR1 and CDR2 sequences are SGHTA and FQGNSA. The CDR3 consists of 15 residues. The CDR3 nucleotides read TGTGCCAGCAGCTTAGCGCGGCGGTCACCCGGGGAGCTGTTTTTT. This gives the protein CASSLARRSPGELFF.

V usage is TRBV10-2 and J usage is TRBJ2-7, with 8 nucleotides matching TRBD1. The germline gives CDR1 WSHSY, CDR2 SAAADI. The CDR3 loop spans 19 amino acids. Germline trimming cut 2 bases from V and 3 bases from J; bases unmatched to any gene: 18. The CDR3 sequence is CASSEPYDLDRGSIYEQYF. The CDR3 bases are TGCGCCAGCAGTGAGCCCTACGACCTCGACAGGGGAAGTATCTACGAGCAGTACTTC.

This clonotype was observed once. The chain combines TRBV5-1 with TRBJ2-3; D perhaps matches TRBD2 (5 bases). This CDR3 has 14 amino acids. Trimming removed 3 bases at V and 2 bases at J, with 10 bases between. Germline lookup yields CDR1 SGHRS and CDR2 YFSETQ. The CDR3 here is CASSSLEDTDTQYF. The CDR3 DNA is TGCGCCAGCAGCTCACTAGAAGACACAGATACGCAGTATTTT.